The 9 T cell receptor beta chains listed next were all sequenced from one sample in a study of T cells of healthy individuals. In TCRdb, the 5' RACE reads were re-called with MiXCR into one record per CDR3 protein. The profile shows over 95,000 distinct CDR3 sequences, 15% to 20% of them singletons. The receptor source for this set is a human donor in good health.

This clonotype was detected a few times. The chain links TRBV3-1 to TRBJ2-1; 9 nucleotides agree with TRBD1. The CDR3 loop spans 14 amino acids. The V segment lost 4 bases and the J segment 10 bases; nucleotides outside the gene matches: 8. CDR1 LGHDT and CDR2 YNNKEL come from the germline V gene (reference sequence). CDR3 protein: CASSPSGTGLEQFF. The CDR3 DNA sequence: TGTGCCAGCAGCCCGTCCGGGACAGGGCTCGAGCAGTTCTTC.

In its sample, this clonotype was seen a few times. The chain is built from TRBV5-1 and TRBJ2-1; D is possibly TRBD1 or TRBD2 (6 bases each). The V gene's germline CDR1 is SGHRS and CDR2 YFSETQ. V gave up 0 bases and J gave up 10 bases, with 14 bases separating them. This CDR3 spans 14 amino acids. In nucleotides, the CDR3 is TGCGCCAGCAGCTTGGGTCTAGGGGGAGGAGAGCAGTTCTTC. This encodes CASSLGLGGGEQFF.

This clonotype was seen a few times. The chain joins TRBV18 to TRBJ2-6, with D unclear. CDR3 length: 15 residues. V was cut by 4 bases and J by 2 bases, with 9 bases left in between. Germline loops: CDR1 KGHSH, CDR2 LQKENI. The CDR3 nucleotides read TGTGCCAGCTCACTAGACGTCCCTGGGGCCAACGTCCTGACTTTC. This codes for CASSLDVPGANVLTF. Full variable domain (remainder filled in from reference TRBV18 and TRBJ2-6): NAGVMQNPRHLVRRRGQEARLRCSPMKGHSHVYWYRQLPEEGLKFMVYLQKENIIDESGMPKERFSAEFPKEGPSILRIQQVVRGDSAAYFCASSLDVPGANVLTFGAGSRLTVL.

J is TRBJ1-2 and V is TRBV10-3, with D possibly matching TRBD1 (6 bases). This CDR3 comprises 14 residues. Germline V gene data show CDR1 as ENHRY and CDR2 as SYGVKD. V lost 11 bases, J lost 3 bases, and 19 bases lay in between. Written as DNA, the CDR3 is TGTGCCGCCAGCACGGTCGGGGGCGACTATGGCTACACCTTC. It yields the protein CAASTVGGDYGYTF.

This clonotype was found a few times. The chain links TRBV7-2 to TRBJ2-5, with TRBD1 matching over 7 bases. The V gene end was trimmed by 5 bases and the J gene end by 3 bases; junction bases not matched to a gene: 9. This CDR3 spans 15 amino acids. Germline V gene sequence: CDR1 SGHTA, CDR2 FQGNSA. CDR3 in DNA: TGTGCCAGCAGCGTATCCGGGACAGCCGAAGAGACCCAGTACTTC. This gives the protein CASSVSGTAEETQYF.

This clonotype has more than one count but fewer than ten. The rearrangement links TRBV5-1 to TRBJ2-5; D possibly uses TRBD1 or TRBD2 (5 bases each). Germline loops: CDR1 SGHRS, CDR2 YFSETQ. This CDR3 is built from 14 residues. Deletions cut 4 bases from V and 4 bases from J, with 14 bases between. CDR3 in amino acids: CASSPRGPSETQYF. The CDR3 DNA reads TGCGCCAGCAGCCCTCGGGGCCCCTCAGAGACCCAGTACTTC. Full variable domain (missing parts from reference TRBV5-1 and TRBJ2-5): KAGVTQTPRYLIKTRGQQVTLSCSPISGHRSVSWYQQTPGQGLQFLFEYFSETQRNKGNFPGRFSGRQFSNSRSEMNVSTLELGDSALYLCASSPRGPSETQYFGPGTRLLVL.

The CDR3 nucleotides are TGTGCCAGCAGCTTAGAAGCAGTAAGTGAGCAGTTCTTC. It specifies CASSLEAVSEQFF. The chain carries TRBV11-3 and TRBJ2-1; D is unclear. Between the trimmed V and J ends, which lost 0 bases and 9 bases, there was a span of 9 bases. Per germline, CDR1 SGHNT and CDR2 YENEEA. The CDR3 runs 13 residues.

This clonotype was seen repeatedly, ten times or more. The chain employs TRBV5-1 and TRBJ1-2; 7 bases map to TRBD1. CDR1 is SGHRS, CDR2 YFSETQ, per germline. V lost 6 bases and J lost 5; bases outside the gene matches: 7. The CDR3 totals 13 residues. The DNA of the CDR3 is TGCGCCAGCAACCGCGGGACAGAGTATGGCTACACCTTC. This translates into CASNRGTEYGYTF.

This clonotype has only a few counts. The chain has TRBV7-2 and TRBJ1-1, with no clear D. V was cut by 6 bases and J by 0 bases, with 8 bases left in between. This CDR3 has 13 amino acids. The V gene's germline CDR1 is SGHTA and CDR2 FQGNSA. CDR3 amino acids: CASRTPMNTEAFF. The CDR3 nucleotides are TGTGCCAGCAGGACGCCAATGAACACTGAAGCTTTCTTT.